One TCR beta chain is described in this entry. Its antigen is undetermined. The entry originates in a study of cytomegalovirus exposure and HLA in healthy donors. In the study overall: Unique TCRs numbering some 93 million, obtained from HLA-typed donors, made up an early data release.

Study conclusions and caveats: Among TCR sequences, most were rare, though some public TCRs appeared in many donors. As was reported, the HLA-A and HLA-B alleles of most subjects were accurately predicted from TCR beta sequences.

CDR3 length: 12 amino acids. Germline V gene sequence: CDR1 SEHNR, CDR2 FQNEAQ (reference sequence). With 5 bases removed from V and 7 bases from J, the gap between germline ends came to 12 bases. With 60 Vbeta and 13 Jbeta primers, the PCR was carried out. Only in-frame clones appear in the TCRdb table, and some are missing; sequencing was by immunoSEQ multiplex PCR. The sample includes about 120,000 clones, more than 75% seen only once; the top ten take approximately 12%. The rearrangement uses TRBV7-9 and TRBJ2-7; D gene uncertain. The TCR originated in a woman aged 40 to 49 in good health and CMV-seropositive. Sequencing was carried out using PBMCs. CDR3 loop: CASSPPSREQYF. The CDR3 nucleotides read TGTGCCAGCAGCCCTCCCTCCCGGGAGCAGTACTTC.